The T cell receptor beta chain under discussion was sequenced for a study of monozygotic twins with inflammatory bowel disease. Study-wide results and caveats: The inverse Simpson measure of TCRbeta diversity was lower in IBD patients than in healthy co-twins. For IBD patients, clonotypes shared with others were fewer than for healthy twins, especially with disease activity. The data gave no support to a single strong IBD-associated signal or clonotype.

The input for each TCR library was around 3.5 ug of total RNA. TCRdb re-called the 5' RACE reads and catalogs CDR3 proteins one per entry, DNA excluded. Listed are about 300,000 distinct CDR3 sequences; roughly 5.2% falls within the top ten. As concerns this clonotype: Its antigen is still unknown.

The length of the CDR3 is 12 residues. CDR1 and CDR2 from the germline V gene are WNHNN and SYGVQD (reference sequence). This chain links TRBV10-1 with TRBJ1-1. Sequenced material: blood. The clonotype comes from a human donor with ulcerative colitis or Crohn's disease, or a healthy co-twin of an affected twin (not recorded which). The CDR3 reads CASSERLGEAFF.